This T cell receptor beta chain was documented in a study of T cell responses to AZD1222 COVID-19 vaccine. Some clones are missing from TCRdb's copy, which holds only in-frame ones; the method was immunoSEQ multiplex PCR. Of 90,000 to 140,000 clones detected, more than 75% appear once; the ten largest clones hold around 8.4%. The material was peripheral blood, obtained on day 0 of AZD1222 vaccination. The clonotype comes from an adult in good health.

The DNA of the CDR3 is TGTGCCAGCAGTGACAAACTCTACAATGAGCAGTTCTTC. This gives the protein CASSDKLYNEQFF. V and J are TRBV2 and TRBJ2-1; D call uncertain. This CDR3 region has 13 residues. V lost 3 bases to trimming and J lost 3 bases, with 6 bases between them. CDR1 is SNHLY, CDR2 FYNNEI, per germline.